The clone carrying this T cell receptor beta chain was recorded a few times. Its cognate antigen is unknown. This may be a read error: a much more frequent sequence differs by one nucleotide. Gene names refer to mouse genes. Read sequence stops 4 residues before the CDR3 end, and the germline J gene provides the missing end. The data are from a study of CD8+ T cells in alopecia areata. The overall study: Those receiving the skin were roughly 7-11-week-old female C3H/HeJ mice, whose grafts came from 6-12-month-old C3H/HeJ donors with spontaneous alopecia. Regarding the study as a whole: Higher clonality and more expanded CD8+ clones appeared in lesional than normal scalp.

Once RNA had been extracted, it was reverse transcribed into cDNA to act as the sequencing template. Clones were sequenced by immunoSEQ multiplex PCR, and TCRdb holds only the in-frame ones, with some missing. The profile covers under 350,000 clones, none occurring a single time. Using CD4, CD8alpha, NKG2D, NKG2ACE and other markers, pooled cutaneous lymph node cells were sorted. Germline CDR1 is NNHDY and CDR2 is SYVADS. V was clipped by 3 bases and J by 0 bases, with 4 bases between them. The CDR3 extends over 12 amino acids. Material for sequencing was CD4+ T cells sorted from a lymph node. The receptor comes from a C3H/HeJ mouse with alopecia areata. For this mouse line, the MHC haplotype is H2-k. This chain joins TRBV13-3 and TRBJ2-7; D remains ambiguous. Partial CDR3 DNA: TGTGCCAGCAGTGTCAGCTCCTAT. Its translation is CASSVSSY. The complete CDR3 sequence is CASSVSSYEQYF.